Reported below is one TCR beta chain. This sample stems from a study of blood T cell repertoires in COVID-19. In the study overall: From T cells, B-cell-depleted T cells, or PBMCs came the material, which was cDNA or gDNA.

This CDR3 has 16 amino acids. The repertoire was sequenced with immunoSEQ multiplex PCR; TCRdb's copy has only in-frame clones and lacks some. This table holds hundreds of thousands of clones, 70% to 90% found once. The clonotype originates from a man younger than 30 with active or convalescent COVID-19. The gene calls are TRBV12-1 and TRBJ2-7; the D call TRBD1 from the table was never checked on the DNA. TRBV12-1 is a pseudogene locus. The source material was peripheral blood. CDR3 nucleotides: TGTGCCAGCAGCTTTGCTCGGGACAGGAGAACCTACGAGCAGTACTTC. Amino acids: CASSFARDRRTYEQYF.